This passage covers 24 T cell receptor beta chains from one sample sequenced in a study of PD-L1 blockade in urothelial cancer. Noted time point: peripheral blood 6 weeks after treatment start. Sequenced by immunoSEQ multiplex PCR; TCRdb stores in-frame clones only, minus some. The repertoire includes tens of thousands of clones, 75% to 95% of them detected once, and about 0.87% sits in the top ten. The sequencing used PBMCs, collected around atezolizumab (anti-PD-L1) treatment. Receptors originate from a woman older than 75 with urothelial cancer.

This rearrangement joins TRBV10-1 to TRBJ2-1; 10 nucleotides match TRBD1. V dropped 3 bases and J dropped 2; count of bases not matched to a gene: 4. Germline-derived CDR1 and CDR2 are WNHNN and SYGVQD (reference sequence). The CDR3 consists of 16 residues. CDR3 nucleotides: TGCGCCAGCAGTGATCGGGACAGGGGTACCTACAATGAGCAGTTCTTC. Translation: CASSDRDRGTYNEQFF.

In nucleotides, the CDR3 is TGCAGCGTGGTGGAGGGTGTATGGACTGAAGCTTTCTTT. This translates into CSVVEGVWTEAFF. The J gene is TRBJ1-1, the V gene TRBV29-1, with D unresolved. Deletions cut 6 bases from V and 5 bases from J, with 16 bases between. Germline CDR1 is SQVTM and CDR2 is ANQGSEA. The CDR3 runs to 13 residues.

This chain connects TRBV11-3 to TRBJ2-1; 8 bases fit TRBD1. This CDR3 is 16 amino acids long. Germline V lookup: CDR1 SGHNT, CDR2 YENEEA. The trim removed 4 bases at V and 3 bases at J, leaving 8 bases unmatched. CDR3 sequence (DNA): TGTGCCAGCAGCTCGGGTGGACAGGGTAACTACAATGAGCAGTTCTTC. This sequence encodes CASSSGGQGNYNEQFF.

CDR3 bases: TGTGCCAGCAGTAATCCCGGGACAGGTTCCTACGAGCAGTACTTC. This encodes CASSNPGTGSYEQYF. The chain employs TRBV25-1 and TRBJ2-7; TRBD1 matches at 8 bases. V shed 5 bases, J shed 1 base, and the junction held 7 bases outside the gene matches. The CDR3 runs 15 residues. Germline CDR1 is MGHDK and CDR2 is SYGVNS.

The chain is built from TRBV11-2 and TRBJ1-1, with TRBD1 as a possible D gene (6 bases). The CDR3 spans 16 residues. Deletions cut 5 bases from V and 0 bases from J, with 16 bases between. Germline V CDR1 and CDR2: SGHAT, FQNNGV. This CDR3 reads CASSVTGGGMNTEAFF. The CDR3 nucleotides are TGTGCCAGCAGCGTCACGGGGGGCGGGATGAACACTGAAGCTTTCTTT.

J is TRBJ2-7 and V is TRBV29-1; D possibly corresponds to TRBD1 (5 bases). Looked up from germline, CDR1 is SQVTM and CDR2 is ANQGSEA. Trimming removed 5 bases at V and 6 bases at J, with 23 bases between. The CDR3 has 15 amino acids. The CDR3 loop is CSVSASLTVGFEQYF. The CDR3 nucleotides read TGCAGCGTTTCTGCCTCCCTGACAGTCGGGTTCGAGCAGTACTTC.

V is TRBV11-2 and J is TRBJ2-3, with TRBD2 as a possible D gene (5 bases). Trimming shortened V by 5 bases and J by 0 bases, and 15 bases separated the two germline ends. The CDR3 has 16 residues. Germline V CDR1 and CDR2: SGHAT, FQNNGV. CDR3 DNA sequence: TGTGCCAGCAGCCGTTCGGGGATGGGAAGCACAGATACGCAGTATTTT. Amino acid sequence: CASSRSGMGSTDTQYF.

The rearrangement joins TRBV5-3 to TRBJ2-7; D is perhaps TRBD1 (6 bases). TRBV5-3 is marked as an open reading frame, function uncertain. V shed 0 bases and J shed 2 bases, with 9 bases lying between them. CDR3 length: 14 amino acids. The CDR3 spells CARSLETGAYEQYF. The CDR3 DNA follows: TGTGCCAGAAGCTTGGAGACAGGCGCCTACGAGCAGTACTTC.

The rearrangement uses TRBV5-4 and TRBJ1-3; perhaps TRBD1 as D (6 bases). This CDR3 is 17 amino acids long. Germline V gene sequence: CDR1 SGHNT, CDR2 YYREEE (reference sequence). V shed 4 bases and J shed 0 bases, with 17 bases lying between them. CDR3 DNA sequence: TGTGCCAGCAGCCCAGGACAGCTCCTTAGCTCTGGAAACACCATATATTTT. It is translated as CASSPGQLLSSGNTIYF.

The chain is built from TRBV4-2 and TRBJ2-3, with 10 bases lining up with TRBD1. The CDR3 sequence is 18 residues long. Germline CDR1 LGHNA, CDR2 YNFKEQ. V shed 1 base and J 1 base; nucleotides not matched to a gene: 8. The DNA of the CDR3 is TGTGCCAGCAGCCAAGGACAGGGGGCTGCGTCTGGCACAGATACGCAGTATTTT. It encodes CASSQGQGAASGTDTQYF.

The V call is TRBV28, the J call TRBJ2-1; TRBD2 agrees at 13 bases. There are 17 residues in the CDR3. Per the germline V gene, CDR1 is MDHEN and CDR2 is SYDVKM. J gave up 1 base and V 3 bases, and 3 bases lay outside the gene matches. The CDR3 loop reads CASSFGLAGESYNEQFF. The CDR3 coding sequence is TGTGCCAGCAGTTTCGGACTAGCGGGAGAATCCTACAATGAGCAGTTCTTC.

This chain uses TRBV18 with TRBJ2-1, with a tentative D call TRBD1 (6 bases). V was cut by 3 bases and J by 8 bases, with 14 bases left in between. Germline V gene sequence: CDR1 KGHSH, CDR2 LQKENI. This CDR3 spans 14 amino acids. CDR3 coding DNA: TGTGCCAGCTCACCGAGGACAGATCGAGATGAGCAGTTCTTC. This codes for CASSPRTDRDEQFF.

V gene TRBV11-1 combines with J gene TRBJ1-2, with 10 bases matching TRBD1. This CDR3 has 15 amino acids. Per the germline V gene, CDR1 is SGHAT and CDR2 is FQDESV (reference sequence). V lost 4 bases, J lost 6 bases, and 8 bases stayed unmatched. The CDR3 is CASSSSTGGYNGYTF. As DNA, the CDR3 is TGTGCCAGCAGCTCCTCGACAGGGGGCTATAATGGCTACACCTTC.

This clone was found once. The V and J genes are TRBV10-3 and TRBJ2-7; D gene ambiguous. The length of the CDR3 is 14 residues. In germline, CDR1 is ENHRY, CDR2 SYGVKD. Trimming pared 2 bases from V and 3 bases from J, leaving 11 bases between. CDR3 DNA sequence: TGTGCCATCAGTGAGACTGTCGGGTTCTACGAGCAGTACTTC. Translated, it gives CAISETVGFYEQYF.

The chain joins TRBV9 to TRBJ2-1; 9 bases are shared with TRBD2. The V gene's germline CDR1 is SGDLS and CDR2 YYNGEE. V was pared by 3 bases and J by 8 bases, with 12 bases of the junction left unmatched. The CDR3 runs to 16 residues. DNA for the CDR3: TGTGCCAGCAGCGAGGGCAGGGCTAGCGGGGTTTATGAGCAGTTCTTC. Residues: CASSEGRASGVYEQFF.

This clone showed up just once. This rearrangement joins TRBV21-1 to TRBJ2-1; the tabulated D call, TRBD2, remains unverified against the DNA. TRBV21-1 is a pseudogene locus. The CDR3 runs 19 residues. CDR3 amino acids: CATLTGQGLAGGRYNEQFF. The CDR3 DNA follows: TGTGCCACCCTCACCGGACAGGGACTAGCGGGAGGACGCTACAATGAGCAGTTCTTC.

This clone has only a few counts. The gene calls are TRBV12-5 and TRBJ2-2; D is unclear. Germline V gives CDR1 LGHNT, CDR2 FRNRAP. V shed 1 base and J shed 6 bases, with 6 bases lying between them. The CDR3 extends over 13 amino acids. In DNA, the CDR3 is TGTGCTAGTGGTTTGGGACACGCCGGGGAGCTGTTTTTT. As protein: CASGLGHAGELFF.

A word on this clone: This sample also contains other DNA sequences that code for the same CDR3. The CDR3 nucleotides read TGTGCCAGCAGCGTAGACAGTAACTATGGCTACACCTTC. Its translation is CASSVDSNYGYTF. The genes are TRBV9 and TRBJ1-2; D uncertain. This CDR3 has 13 amino acids. V was clipped by 0 bases and J by 1 base, with 4 bases between them. The germline gives CDR1 SGDLS, CDR2 YYNGEE. The variable domain in full, with the rest retrieved from reference TRBV9 and TRBJ1-2, is DSGVTQTPKHLITATGQRVTLRCSPRSGDLSVYWYQQSLDQGLQFLIQYYNGEERAKGNILERFSAQQFPDLHSELNLSSLELGDSALYFCASSVDSNYGYTFGSGTRLTVV.

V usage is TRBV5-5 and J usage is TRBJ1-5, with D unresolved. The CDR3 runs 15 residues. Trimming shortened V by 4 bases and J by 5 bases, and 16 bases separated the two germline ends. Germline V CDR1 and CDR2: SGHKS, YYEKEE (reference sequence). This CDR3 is CASSPSGEPYQPQHF. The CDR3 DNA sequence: TGTGCCAGCAGCCCCTCCGGGGAACCGTATCAGCCCCAGCATTTT.

In DNA form, the CDR3 reads TGTGCCAGCAGATCCGACAGCCACTATGGCTACACCTTC. As protein: CASRSDSHYGYTF. This chain connects TRBV6-5 to TRBJ1-2; D perhaps matches TRBD1 (5 bases). Per germline, CDR1 MNHEY and CDR2 SVGAGI. Trimming stripped 6 bases from V and 3 bases from J, with 11 bases between. The CDR3 sequence is 13 residues long.

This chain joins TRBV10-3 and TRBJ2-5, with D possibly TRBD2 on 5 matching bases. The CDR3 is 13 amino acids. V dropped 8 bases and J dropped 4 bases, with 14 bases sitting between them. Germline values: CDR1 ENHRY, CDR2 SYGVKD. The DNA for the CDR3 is TGTGCCATCTCCCGGGATGGGTCAGAGACCCAGTACTTC. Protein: CAISRDGSETQYF.

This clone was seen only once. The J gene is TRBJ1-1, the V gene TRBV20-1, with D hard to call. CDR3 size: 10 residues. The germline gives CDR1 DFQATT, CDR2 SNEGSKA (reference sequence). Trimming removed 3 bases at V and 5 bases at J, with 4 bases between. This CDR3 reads CSARRTEAFF. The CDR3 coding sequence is TGCAGTGCTAGGAGGACTGAAGCTTTCTTT.

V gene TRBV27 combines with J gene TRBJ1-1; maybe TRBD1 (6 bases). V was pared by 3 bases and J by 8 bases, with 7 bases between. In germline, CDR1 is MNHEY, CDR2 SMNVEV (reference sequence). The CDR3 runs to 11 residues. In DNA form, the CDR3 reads TGTGCCAGCAGTTTGAGGGGGGAAGCTTTCTTT. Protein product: CASSLRGEAFF.

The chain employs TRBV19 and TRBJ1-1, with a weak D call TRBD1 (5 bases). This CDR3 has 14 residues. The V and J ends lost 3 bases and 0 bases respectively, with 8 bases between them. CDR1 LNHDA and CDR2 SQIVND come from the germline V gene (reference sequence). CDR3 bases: TGTGCCAGTAGTATCCTGGGGCTGAACACTGAAGCTTTCTTT. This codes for CASSILGLNTEAFF.